This paragraph reports one T cell receptor beta chain. Data came from immunoSEQ multiplex PCR; TCRdb stores just in-frame clones and leaves some out. This table has 45,000 or so clones, around 86% appearing once. This specimen belongs to a study of blood T cell repertoires in COVID-19. The origin of this receptor is a man aged 35 to 55 with active COVID-19. Material: peripheral blood.

The CDR3, as DNA: TGTGCCAGCAGTGAACCTCCCGGGAGGGTGGGCGGCAATCAGCCCCAGCATTTT. Protein: CASSEPPGRVGGNQPQHF. The rearrangement links TRBV6-1 to TRBJ1-5; D gene ambiguous. The CDR3 covers 18 residues. Between the trimmed V and J ends, which lost 2 bases and 2 bases, there was a span of 19 bases. Germline V gives CDR1 MNHNS, CDR2 SASEGT.